Included here is one TCR beta chain sequence, with context. This CDR3 spans 14 amino acids. Germline V gene lookup returns CDR1 SGHRS and CDR2 YFSETQ. Losses at the gene ends were 4 bases for V and 5 bases for J; bases not matched to a gene: 6. The sample belongs to a study of blood T cell repertoires in COVID-19. Turning to the study itself: Collection of acute and convalescent COVID-19 samples took place in the United States, Italy and Spain. Sample material is recorded as cDNA or gDNA derived from T cells, B-cell-depleted T cells, or PBMCs.

Original processing methods: Estimation of nucleated cell counts was performed using reference gene primer amplification. Only in-frame clones appear in the TCRdb table, and some are missing; sequencing was by immunoSEQ multiplex PCR. Clonal size and the V and J genes are those of that table, whereas D and trimming came from the DNA. Of under 140,000 clones listed, over 65% are singletons. The sequenced sample consisted of peripheral blood. The V and J genes are TRBV5-1 and TRBJ2-7; 10 bases are shared with TRBD1. This clonotype was obtained from a woman older than 75 with acute or convalescent COVID-19. The CDR3 DNA reads as TGCGCCAGCAGCGAAAGGACAGGGGGGAACGAGCAGTACTTC. Its translation is CASSERTGGNEQYF.